Shown below are 20 T cell receptor beta chains from a single sample sequenced in a study of CD8 T cells in Susac syndrome. With random hexamers, 0.5 to 1 ug RNA was reverse transcribed. TCRdb reanalysed the immunoSEQ multiplex PCR reads using MiXCR and keeps one entry per CDR3 protein. The sample carries 350,000 to 550,000 distinct CDR3 sequences, approximately 85% recorded once. The sequencing sample was made of CD8+ T cells from PBMCs. These receptors came from a human donor with multiple sclerosis.

This rearrangement joins TRBV19 to TRBJ1-1; D is ambiguous. Trimming took 2 bases from V and 0 from J, leaving 16 bases between them. Germline V gene lookup returns CDR1 LNHDA and CDR2 SQIVND (reference sequence). The CDR3 length is 17 residues. CDR3 loop: CASSIFGGEGMNTEAFF. The DNA for the CDR3 is TGTGCCAGTAGTATATTCGGCGGGGAGGGTATGAACACTGAAGCTTTCTTT.

In its sample, this clonotype was seen a few times. V usage is TRBV6-1 and J usage is TRBJ2-3; D is unresolved. The CDR3 is 10 residues long. Germline CDR1 MNHNS, CDR2 SASEGT. Trimming took 6 bases from V and 5 from J, leaving 3 bases between them. The DNA of the CDR3 is TGTGCCAGCAGGGGAGATACGCAGTATTTT. It specifies CASRGDTQYF.

The V call is TRBV7-9, the J call TRBJ1-1; tentative D call: TRBD1 (6 bases). Per the germline V gene, CDR1 is SEHNR and CDR2 is FQNEAQ (reference sequence). The germline V and J ends were trimmed by 6 bases and 0 bases, with 14 bases remaining between them. The CDR3 totals 15 residues. The CDR3 sequence: CASSQTTGLNTEAFF. The CDR3 DNA follows: TGTGCCAGCAGTCAGACGACAGGCTTGAACACTGAAGCTTTCTTT.

The chain combines TRBV10-3 with TRBJ1-1; 8 bases line up with TRBD1. Germline values: CDR1 ENHRY, CDR2 SYGVKD. V shed 11 bases and J 2 bases; nucleotides not matched to a gene: 4. The CDR3 loop spans 12 amino acids. CDR3: CASGQGNTEAFF. The CDR3 nucleotides read TGTGCCTCCGGACAGGGTAACACTGAAGCTTTCTTT.

This chain uses TRBV20-1 with TRBJ2-7; D is perhaps TRBD2 (6 bases). CDR3 length equals 14 residues. Trimming removed 6 bases at V and 6 bases at J, with 21 bases between. Germline V gene lookup returns CDR1 DFQATT and CDR2 SNEGSKA (reference sequence). CDR3 sequence reads: CSAVRRVRHPEQYF. The CDR3 DNA sequence: TGCAGTGCAGTGAGGAGGGTTCGTCATCCCGAGCAGTACTTC.

This chain joins TRBV19 and TRBJ1-1; 12 bases match TRBD1. The CDR3 is 15 amino acids. The germline CDR1 and CDR2 sequences are LNHDA and SQIVND (reference sequence). Trimming at V came to 4 bases and at J to 4 bases, leaving 4 bases not matched to a gene. In nucleotides, the CDR3 is TGTGCCAGTAGTACGGGACAGGGGGCGCGCACTGAAGCTTTCTTT. Its protein is CASSTGQGARTEAFF.

V and J are TRBV30 and TRBJ2-1; D unclear. Trimming took 3 bases from V and 8 from J, leaving 11 bases between them. This CDR3 contains 12 residues. Germline values: CDR1 GTSNPN, CDR2 SVGIG (reference sequence). The CDR3 is CAWSFRADEQFF. Written as DNA, the CDR3 is TGTGCCTGGAGCTTTAGGGCTGATGAGCAGTTCTTC.

This clonotype was seen only once. The chain is built from TRBV5-1 and TRBJ1-1; D is possibly TRBD1 (5 bases). Germline CDR1 SGHRS, CDR2 YFSETQ. The length of the CDR3 is 14 residues. Trimming left V 5 bases short and J 1 base short, with 12 bases between. The CDR3 region is CASRHGTGNTEAFF. CDR3 nucleotides: TGCGCCAGCAGACACGGGACCGGGAACACTGAAGCTTTCTTT.

V gene TRBV6-2 or TRBV6-3 combines with J gene TRBJ2-7; TRBD2 aligns across 14 bases. The germline V gene encodes CDR1 MNHEY and CDR2 SVGEGT. CDR3 length: 18 residues. The V gene end was trimmed by 6 bases and the J gene end by 1 base; junction bases not matched to a gene: 11. CDR3 in amino acids: CASSPGLAGGVRSYEQYF. The DNA for the CDR3 is TGTGCCAGCAGCCCCGGACTAGCGGGGGGAGTACGGTCCTACGAGCAGTACTTC.

The chain combines TRBV12-3 or TRBV12-4 with TRBJ2-1; D gene unclear. V lost 4 bases and J 7 bases, leaving 11 bases between the germline ends. The CDR3 covers 13 residues. In DNA form, the CDR3 reads TGTGCCAGCAGTTCAACTAACCATAATGAGCAGTTCTTC. Residues: CASSSTNHNEQFF.

The J gene is TRBJ2-1, the V gene TRBV2, with D perhaps given as TRBD1 or TRBD2 (5 bases each). There are 15 residues in the CDR3. Trimming removed 3 bases at V and 6 bases at J, with 15 bases between. Germline loops: CDR1 SNHLY, CDR2 FYNNEI. The CDR3 sequence: CASSDSKGRVNEQFF. CDR3 nucleotide sequence: TGTGCCAGCAGTGATAGTAAGGGACGCGTCAATGAGCAGTTCTTC.

The rearrangement joins TRBV29-1 to TRBJ2-2; 8 bases are shared with TRBD1. This CDR3 has 16 residues. J was trimmed by 0 bases and V by 0 bases; bases with no gene match: 3. Germline lookup yields CDR1 SQVTM and CDR2 ANQGSEA. CDR3 DNA sequence: TGCAGCGTTGAAGATCCGGACAGGGCGAACACCGGGGAGCTGTTTTTT. It encodes CSVEDPDRANTGELFF.

Of note for this clonotype: One end of the junction is discordant with germline, which a read error may explain. J is TRBJ1-1 and V is TRBV19; TRBD1 matches at 7 bases. The CDR3 totals 13 residues. Germline V lookup: CDR1 LNHDA, CDR2 SQIVND (reference sequence). The CDR3 DNA reads as TGTGCCAGTAGTATAGGACAGGGTACTGGAGCTTTCTTT. Translation: CASSIGQGTGAFF.

The chain employs TRBV5-4 and TRBJ2-2; D perhaps matches TRBD2 (7 bases). Per germline, CDR1 SGHNT and CDR2 YYREEE (reference sequence). The CDR3 is made up of 20 amino acids. V lost 5 bases and J lost 1, with 27 bases in between. The CDR3 region has the DNA TGTGCCAGCAGACTCACCGGGATGGGGGCGGGAGCCCTGAACACCGGGGAGCTGTTTTTT. Residues: CASRLTGMGAGALNTGELFF.

V usage is TRBV2 and J usage is TRBJ1-2; TRBD1 is a possible D gene (5 bases). This CDR3 has 12 amino acids. Looked up from germline, CDR1 is SNHLY and CDR2 is FYNNEI. With 6 bases removed from V and 10 bases from J, the gap between germline ends came to 15 bases. The CDR3 DNA follows: TGTGCCAGCAGCCCGGGGCTCGAGGACTACACCTTC. It translates to CASSPGLEDYTF.

V is TRBV12-3 or TRBV12-4 and J is TRBJ1-2; 9 bases are a match to TRBD1. V shed 7 bases, J shed 6 bases, and the junction held 6 bases outside the gene matches. The CDR3 runs 13 residues. The CDR3 region has the DNA TGTGCCAGCATTGAGGACAGGGGTGATGGCTACACCTTC. Its translation is CASIEDRGDGYTF.

This clonotype was seen only a few times. CDR3 sequence reads: CASSGGAAQSGELFF. The CDR3 nucleotides read TGTGCCAGCAGCGGCGGGGCGGCTCAGTCCGGGGAGCTGTTTTTT. The chain has TRBV28 and TRBJ2-2; D perhaps matches TRBD2 (6 bases). Germline values: CDR1 MDHEN, CDR2 SYDVKM. V shed 6 bases and J shed 6 bases, with 17 bases lying between them. The CDR3 spans 15 residues. The full variable domain, in which reference TRBV28 and TRBJ2-2 provide the parts outside the CDR3, is DVKVTQSSRYLVKRTGEKVFLECVQDMDHENMFWYRQDPGLGLRLIYFSYDVKMKEKGDIPEGYSVSREKKERFSLILESASTNQTSMYLCASSGGAAQSGELFFGEGSRLTVL.

The V and J genes are TRBV6-5 and TRBJ1-2, with D possibly being TRBD1 (6 bases). CDR1 MNHEY and CDR2 SVGAGI come from the germline V gene. This CDR3 has 19 residues. V lost 4 bases to trimming and J lost 0 bases, with 24 bases between them. CDR3 in amino acids: CASSSSTGAYVPSNYGYTF. CDR3 DNA sequence: TGTGCCAGCAGTTCATCGACAGGAGCCTACGTACCCTCTAACTATGGCTACACCTTC.

The chain is built from TRBV4-1 and TRBJ2-3; 7 bases line up with TRBD2. The junction had 8 bases not matched to a gene; V was cut back by 1 base and J by 4 bases. Germline V gene lookup returns CDR1 MGHRA and CDR2 YSYEKL. The CDR3 extends over 16 amino acids. CDR3 DNA: TGCGCCAGCAGCCAAGGGGACGGGGGGATCCCAGATACGCAGTATTTT. This codes for CASSQGDGGIPDTQYF.

The chain links TRBV13 to TRBJ2-1; a possible D gene is TRBD2 (5 bases). Germline V gives CDR1 PRHDT, CDR2 FYEKMQ (reference sequence). V gave up 0 bases and J gave up 5 bases, with 8 bases separating them. The length of the CDR3 is 14 residues. The CDR3 DNA follows: TGTGCCAGCAGCTTAGGGGCGCGGGACAATGAGCAGTTCTTC. Translation gives CASSLGARDNEQFF.